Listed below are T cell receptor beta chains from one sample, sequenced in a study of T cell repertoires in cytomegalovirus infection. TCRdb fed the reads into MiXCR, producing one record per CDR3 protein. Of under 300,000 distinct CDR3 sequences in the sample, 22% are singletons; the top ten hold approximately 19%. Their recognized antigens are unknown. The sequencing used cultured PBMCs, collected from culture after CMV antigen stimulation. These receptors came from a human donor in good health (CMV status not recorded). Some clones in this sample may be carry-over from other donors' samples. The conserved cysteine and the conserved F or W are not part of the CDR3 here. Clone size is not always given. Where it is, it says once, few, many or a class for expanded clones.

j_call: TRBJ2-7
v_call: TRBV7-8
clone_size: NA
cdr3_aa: ASSLGLGAYEQY

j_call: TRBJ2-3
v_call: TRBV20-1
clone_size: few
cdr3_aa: SRGRTDTQY

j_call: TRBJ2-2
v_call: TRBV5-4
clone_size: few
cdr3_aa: ASRDPETANTGELF

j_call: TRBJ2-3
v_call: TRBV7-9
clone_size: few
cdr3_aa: ASSPLSGGLTVLDTQY

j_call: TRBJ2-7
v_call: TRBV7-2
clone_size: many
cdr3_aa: ASSLDGVSDEQY

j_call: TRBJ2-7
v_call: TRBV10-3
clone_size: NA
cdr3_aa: AIKASGSGYEQY

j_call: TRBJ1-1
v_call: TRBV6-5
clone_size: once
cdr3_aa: ASSYYLPAGHTEAF

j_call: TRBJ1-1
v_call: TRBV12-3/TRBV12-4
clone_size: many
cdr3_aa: ASSLSTGGIVAF

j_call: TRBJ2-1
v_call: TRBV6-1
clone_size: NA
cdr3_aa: ASSDLTSGMSVGQF

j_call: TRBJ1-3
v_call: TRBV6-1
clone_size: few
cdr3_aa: ASIGDRVNTIY

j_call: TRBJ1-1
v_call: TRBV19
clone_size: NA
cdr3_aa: ASRAPGGFTEAF

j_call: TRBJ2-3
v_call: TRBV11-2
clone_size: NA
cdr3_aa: ASNKGPRAWTDTQY

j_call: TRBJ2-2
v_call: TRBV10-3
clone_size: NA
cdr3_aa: TINSQTNTGELF

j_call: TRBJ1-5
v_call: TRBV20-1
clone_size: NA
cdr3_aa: SARSADIGVPQH

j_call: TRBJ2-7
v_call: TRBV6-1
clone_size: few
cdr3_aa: ASSPAGDYEQY

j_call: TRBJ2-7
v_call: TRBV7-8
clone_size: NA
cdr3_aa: ASSLLGGFTYEQY

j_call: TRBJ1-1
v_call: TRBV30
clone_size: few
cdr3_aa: ARLMNTEAF

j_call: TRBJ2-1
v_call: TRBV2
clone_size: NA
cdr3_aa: ASSLPGLLGQF

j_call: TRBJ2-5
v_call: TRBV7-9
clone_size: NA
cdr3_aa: ASSPARDQETQY

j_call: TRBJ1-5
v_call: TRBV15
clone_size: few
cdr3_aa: ATSRDGLGQPQH

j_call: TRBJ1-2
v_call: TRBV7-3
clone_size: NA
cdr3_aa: ASSLRPSGGYT

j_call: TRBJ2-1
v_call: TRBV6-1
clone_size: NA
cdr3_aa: ASSEAWGTGKRQF

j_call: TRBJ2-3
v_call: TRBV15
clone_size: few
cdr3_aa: ATSKGGQDTQY

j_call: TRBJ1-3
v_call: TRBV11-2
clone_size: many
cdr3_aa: ASSGYSGDSGNTIY

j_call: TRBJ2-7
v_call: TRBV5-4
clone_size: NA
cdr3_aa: ASSLRAGEASEQY

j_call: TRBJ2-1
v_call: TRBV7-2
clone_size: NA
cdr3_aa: ASILIPWTTRNEQF

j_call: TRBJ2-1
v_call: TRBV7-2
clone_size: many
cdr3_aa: ASTLTGGADNEQF

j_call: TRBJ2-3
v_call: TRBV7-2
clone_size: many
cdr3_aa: ASSLSTGRTDTQY

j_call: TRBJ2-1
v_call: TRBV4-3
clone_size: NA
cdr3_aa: ASSQRGGNEQF

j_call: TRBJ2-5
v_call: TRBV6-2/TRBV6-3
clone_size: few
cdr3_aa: ASSPGVTGGETQY

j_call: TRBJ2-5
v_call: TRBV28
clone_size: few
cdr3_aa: ASSLYREETQY

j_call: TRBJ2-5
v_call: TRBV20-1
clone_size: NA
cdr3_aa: SARDLKDGEETQY

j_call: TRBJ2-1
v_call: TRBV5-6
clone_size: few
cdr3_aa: ASNFSPIQGAQDEQF

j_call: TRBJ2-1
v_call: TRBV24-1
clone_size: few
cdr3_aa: ATAPLAGAYENEQF

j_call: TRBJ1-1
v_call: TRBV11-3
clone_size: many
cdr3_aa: ASSFVDTKVPEAF

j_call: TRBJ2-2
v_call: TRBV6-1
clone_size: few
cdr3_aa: ASKGNTGELF

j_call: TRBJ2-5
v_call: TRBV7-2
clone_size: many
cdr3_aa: ASSLALLETQY

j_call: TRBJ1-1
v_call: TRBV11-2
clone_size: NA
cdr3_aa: ASSFKISGSNTEAF

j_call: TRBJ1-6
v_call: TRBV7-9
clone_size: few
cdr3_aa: ASSFTGPYNSPLH

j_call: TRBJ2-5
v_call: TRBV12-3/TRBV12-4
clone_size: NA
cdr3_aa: ASTPGLAGRGETQY

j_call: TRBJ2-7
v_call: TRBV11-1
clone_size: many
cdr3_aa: ASSPSRGTTSYEQY

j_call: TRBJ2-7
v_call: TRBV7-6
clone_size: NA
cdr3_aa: ASSSGLGGTYEQY

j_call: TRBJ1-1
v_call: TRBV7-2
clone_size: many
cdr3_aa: ASSLEGNTEAF

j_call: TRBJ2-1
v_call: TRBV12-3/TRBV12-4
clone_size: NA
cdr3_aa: ATESGGEVGEQF

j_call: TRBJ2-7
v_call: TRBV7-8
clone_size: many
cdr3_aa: ASSSLRSQSYEQY

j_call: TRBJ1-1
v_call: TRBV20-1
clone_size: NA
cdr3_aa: SAPGPIYTEAF

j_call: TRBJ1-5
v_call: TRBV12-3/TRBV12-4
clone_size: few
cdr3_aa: ASSKGQGGVDQPQH

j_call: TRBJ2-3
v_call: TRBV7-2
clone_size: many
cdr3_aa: ASSLTSGGRDTQY

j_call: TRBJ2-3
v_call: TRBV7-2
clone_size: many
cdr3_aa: ASSHRDPVPDTQY

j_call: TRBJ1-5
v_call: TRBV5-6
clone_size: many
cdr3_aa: ASSLGETRLSNQPQH

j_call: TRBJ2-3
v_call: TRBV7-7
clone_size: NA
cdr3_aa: ASSLVAPGSDFYTQY

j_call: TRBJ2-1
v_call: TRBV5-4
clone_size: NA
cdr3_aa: ASSSPRLVHEQF

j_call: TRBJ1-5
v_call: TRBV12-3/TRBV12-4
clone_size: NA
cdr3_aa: ASSFRYRGAVPQPQH

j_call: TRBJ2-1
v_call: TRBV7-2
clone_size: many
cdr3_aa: ASSKRTGTEYNEQF